The entry below gives a single TCR beta chain sequence along with its context. Its antigen is currently not known. Compared with germline, one end of the junction differs, possibly owing to a read error. This sample is drawn from a study of tumor-infiltrating lymphocytes in primary liver carcinoma (dated by TCRdb to 2015 to 2018). Background on the whole study: Of the five patients (three men and two women, aged 30 to 69 years), four had hepatocellular carcinoma and one had combined HCC and intrahepatic cholangiocarcinoma. The five patients had tumors staged T1-T3 N0M0, with maximum diameters ranging from about 4.2 to 10 cm. Samples yielded roughly 3.65 to 7.5 million productive TCRbeta reads; read depth did not differ significantly between tissue types. TCRbeta repertoire sequencing, expression microarrays and whole-exome sequencing were combined in the study across five regions of each liver tumor, with adjacent normal tissue and blood also included. TCRbeta repertoire sequencing covered roughly 35 specimens from 5 patients: roughly 25 tumor regions, 5 adjacent noncancerous liver tissues and 5 peripheral blood samples. To link TCRbeta repertoire diversity to the local molecular phenotype, the 25 tumor region samples were profiled with Agilent mRNA microarrays. Reproducibility between technical replicate repertoires was high, with correlation coefficients above 0.98 and mean shared-clone rates near 0.89. Broad study findings and their caveats: Pairs of tumor regions showed greater repertoire overlap (mean about 36%) than tumor-adjacent pairs (roughly 17%) or tumor-blood pairs (approximately 14%), which is consistent with antigen-driven expansion. Just about 7.5-25% of top clones turned up in all five regions of a tumor, which suggests spatial heterogeneity among tumor-infiltrating T cells. Comparison of CD4+ and CD8+ T cell repertoires was precluded by the use of bulk unsorted samples. The study included only four to six patients, and the authors note findings should be validated in a larger study. Because only the TCR beta chain was sequenced and unpaired alpha chains were not captured, true repertoire diversity is likely underestimated. The top 250 clones accounted for a significantly greater share of the repertoire in tumors than in blood (p = 0.039).

Starting from 500 to 650 ng total RNA, TCRbeta-specific cDNA was produced by reverse transcription with a constant-region primer and ProtoScript II reverse transcriptase. The TCRbeta libraries were prepared through three rounds of nested multiplex PCR following a slightly modified ARM-PCR procedure. Each of the first two PCR rounds ran for about 10 cycles and used multiplex TRBV1-TRBV30 forward primers together with a Cbeta reverse primer. Sample barcodes and Illumina adapters were attached in a final 25-cycle PCR using Deep VentR polymerase. Before sequencing, amplicons between 200 and 500 bp were purified from gel using a QIAquick gel extraction kit. An Illumina HiSeq 2500 was used to sequence the TCRbeta amplicons with 250-bp paired-end reads. The source study handled its data this way. Trimmomatic v0.33 was used to quality-trim the reads, and FLASH v1.2.11 was used to merge paired reads so that full CDR3 sequences could be recovered. V, D and J germline segments were assigned to the rearranged TCRbeta sequences by MiGEC v1.2.1b. Clonotype statistics and Shannon-Wiener diversity indices were calculated with VDJtools v1.0.0. Except for diversity analysis, only each sample's 250 most abundant clonotypes were used in subsequent analyses to reduce sampling bias. TCRdb applied fastp at Q25 and MiXCR to the public reads, then kept only in-frame beta chains. Records with the same CDR3 protein are collapsed into one entry carrying the most frequent genes and DNA. Clone size and V and J calls follow TCRdb, not the original study. This sample lists approximately 110,000 distinct CDR3 sequences; about four fifths were detected once. About 20% of the sample comes from the top ten.

The CDR3, cysteine through phenylalanine, is 15 amino acids long. Here the CDR3 DNA is all that survives: 45 bases in frame from base 1. Via the germline V gene (reference sequence), CDR1 is PRHDT and CDR2 FYEKMQ. Without any cell sorting, total RNA and DNA were extracted together from about 20-30 mg of bulk tissue using the AllPrep DNA/RNA mini kit. Between late 2015 and early 2016, roughly five patients in China with histopathologically diagnosed primary liver carcinoma had surgical resection. Patients had chronic HBV infection and were treatment-naive at sampling. Each tumor was sampled at five spatially separated regions: the superior, inferior, left-lateral and right-lateral poles and the tumor centre. Histological examination found more than 75% viable tumor cells in every tumor sample. Pieces of fresh tumor and adjacent tissue were cut in half, with one half kept in RNAlater at -80 degrees C and the other half sent for histology.

Recombination connected TRBV13 to TRBJ2-2, and TRBD2 aligns with 14 junction nucleotides. Sequencing was done on a sample of liver tumor tissue from sampling region 3. This specimen's cell subset or site label, per the study, means: tumor region T3, left-lateral pole. This TCR was sampled from a man between 35 and 55 years old with primary liver carcinoma and hepatitis B virus infection. The nucleotide sequence reads TGTGCCAACAGCTTGACTAGCGGGAGGGCCGGGGAGCTGCTTTTT. Its protein is CANSLTSGRAGELLF.